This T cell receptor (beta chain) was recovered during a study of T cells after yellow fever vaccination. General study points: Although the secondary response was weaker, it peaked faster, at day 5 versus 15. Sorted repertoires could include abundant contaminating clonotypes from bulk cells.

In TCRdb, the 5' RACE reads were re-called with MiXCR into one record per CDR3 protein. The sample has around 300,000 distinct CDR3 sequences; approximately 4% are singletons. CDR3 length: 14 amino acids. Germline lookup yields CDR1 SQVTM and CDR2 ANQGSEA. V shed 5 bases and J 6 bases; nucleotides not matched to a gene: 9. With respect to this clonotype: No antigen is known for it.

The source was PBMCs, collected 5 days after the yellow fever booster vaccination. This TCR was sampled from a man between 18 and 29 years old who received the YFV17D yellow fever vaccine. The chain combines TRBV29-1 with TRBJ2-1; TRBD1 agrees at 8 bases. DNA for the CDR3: TGCAGCGTTTCCCGGGACAGGTTGGTCAATGAGCAGTTCTTC. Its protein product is CSVSRDRLVNEQFF.